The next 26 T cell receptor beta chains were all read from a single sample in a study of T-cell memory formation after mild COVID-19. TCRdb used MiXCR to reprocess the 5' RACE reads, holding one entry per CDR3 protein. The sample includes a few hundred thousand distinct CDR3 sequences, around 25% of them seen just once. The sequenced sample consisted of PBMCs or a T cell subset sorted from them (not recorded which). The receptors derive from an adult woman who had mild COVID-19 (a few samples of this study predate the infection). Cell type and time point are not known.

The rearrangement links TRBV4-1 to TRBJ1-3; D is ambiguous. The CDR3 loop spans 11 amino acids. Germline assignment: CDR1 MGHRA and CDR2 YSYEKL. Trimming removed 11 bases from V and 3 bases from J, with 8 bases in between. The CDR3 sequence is CAPRGGNTIYF. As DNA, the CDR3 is TGCGCCCCCCGAGGTGGAAACACCATATATTTT.

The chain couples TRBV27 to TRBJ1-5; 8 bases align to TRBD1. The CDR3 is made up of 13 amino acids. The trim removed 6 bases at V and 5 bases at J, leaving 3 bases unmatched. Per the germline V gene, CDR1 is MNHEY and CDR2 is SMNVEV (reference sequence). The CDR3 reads CASREQGDQPQHF. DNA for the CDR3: TGTGCCAGCAGAGAACAGGGGGATCAGCCCCAGCATTTT.

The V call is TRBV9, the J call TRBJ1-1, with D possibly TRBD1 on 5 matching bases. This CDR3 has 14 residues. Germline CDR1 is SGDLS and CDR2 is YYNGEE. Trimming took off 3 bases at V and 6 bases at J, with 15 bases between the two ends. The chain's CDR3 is CASSAGPNGPEAFF. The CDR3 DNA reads TGTGCCAGCAGCGCGGGGCCTAACGGGCCTGAAGCTTTCTTT.

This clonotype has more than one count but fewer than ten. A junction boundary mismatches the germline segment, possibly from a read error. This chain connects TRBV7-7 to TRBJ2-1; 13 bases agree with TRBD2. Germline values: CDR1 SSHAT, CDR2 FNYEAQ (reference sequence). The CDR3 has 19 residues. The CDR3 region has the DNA TGTGCTAGCAGCTTGGCAGTATCCGGGACTAGCGGGACCCACAATGAGCAGTTCTTC. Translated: CASSLAVSGTSGTHNEQFF.

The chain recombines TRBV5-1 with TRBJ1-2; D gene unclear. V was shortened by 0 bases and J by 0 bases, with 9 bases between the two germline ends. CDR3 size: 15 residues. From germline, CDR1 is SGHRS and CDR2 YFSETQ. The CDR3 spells CASSLERFSNYGYTF. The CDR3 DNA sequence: TGCGCCAGCAGCTTGGAAAGGTTCTCTAACTATGGCTACACCTTC.

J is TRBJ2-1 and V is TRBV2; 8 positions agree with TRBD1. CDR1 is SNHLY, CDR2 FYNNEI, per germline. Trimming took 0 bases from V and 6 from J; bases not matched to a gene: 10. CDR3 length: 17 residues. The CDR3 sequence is CASSEAFLDRVFNEQFF. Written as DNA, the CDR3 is TGTGCCAGCAGTGAAGCTTTTTTGGACAGGGTTTTCAATGAGCAGTTCTTC.

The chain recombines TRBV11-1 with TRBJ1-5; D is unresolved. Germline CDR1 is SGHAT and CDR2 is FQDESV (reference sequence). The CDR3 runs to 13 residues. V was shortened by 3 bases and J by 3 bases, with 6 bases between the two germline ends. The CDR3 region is CASSLSTNQPQHF. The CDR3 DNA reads TGTGCCAGCAGCTTGAGTACCAATCAGCCCCAGCATTTT. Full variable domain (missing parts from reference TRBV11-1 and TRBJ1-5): EAEVAQSPRYKITEKSQAVAFWCDPISGHATLYWYRQILGQGPELLVQFQDESVVDDSQLPKDRFSAERLKGVDSTLKIQPAELGDSAMYLCASSLSTNQPQHFGDGTRLSIL.

CDR3 amino acids: CASSNGQGETQYF. The CDR3 bases are TGTGCCAGCAGCAACGGACAGGGAGAGACCCAGTACTTC. The chain is built from TRBV7-3 and TRBJ2-5; 8 nucleotides agree with TRBD1. Germline trimming cut 5 bases from V and 4 bases from J; bases unmatched to any gene: 3. The CDR3 has 13 amino acids. Germline CDR1 SGHTA, CDR2 FQGTGA.

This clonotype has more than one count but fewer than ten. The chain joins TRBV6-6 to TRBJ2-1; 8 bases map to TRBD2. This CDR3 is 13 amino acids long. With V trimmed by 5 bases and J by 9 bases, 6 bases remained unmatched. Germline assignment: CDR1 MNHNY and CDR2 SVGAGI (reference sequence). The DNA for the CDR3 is TGTGCCAGCAGTGTAGCGGGACGGGGTGAGCAGTTCTTC. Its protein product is CASSVAGRGEQFF.

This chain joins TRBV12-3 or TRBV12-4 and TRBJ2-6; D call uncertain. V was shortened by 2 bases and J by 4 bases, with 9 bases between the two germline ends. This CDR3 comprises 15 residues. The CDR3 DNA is TGTGCCAGCAGTTTAAGGACGTCCGGGGCCAACGTCCTGACTTTC. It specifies CASSLRTSGANVLTF.

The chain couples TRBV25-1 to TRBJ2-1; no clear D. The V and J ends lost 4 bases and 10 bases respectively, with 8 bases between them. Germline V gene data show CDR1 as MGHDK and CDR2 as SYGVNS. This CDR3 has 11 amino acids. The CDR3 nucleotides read TGTGCCAGCAGTGTGGGGTGGGAGCAGTTCTTC. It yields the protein CASSVGWEQFF.

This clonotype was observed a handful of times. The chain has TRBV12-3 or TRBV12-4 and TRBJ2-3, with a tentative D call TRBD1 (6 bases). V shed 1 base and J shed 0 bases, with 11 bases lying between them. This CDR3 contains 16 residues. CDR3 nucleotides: TGTGCCAGCAGTTTAGTCGGGACACGAAGCACAGATACGCAGTATTTT. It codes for CASSLVGTRSTDTQYF.

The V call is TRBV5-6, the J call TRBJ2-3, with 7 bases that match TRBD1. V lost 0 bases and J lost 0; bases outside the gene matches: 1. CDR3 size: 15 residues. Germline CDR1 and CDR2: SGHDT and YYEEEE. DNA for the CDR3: TGTGCCAGCAGCTTGGTACAGGGGAGCACAGATACGCAGTATTTT. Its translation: CASSLVQGSTDTQYF.

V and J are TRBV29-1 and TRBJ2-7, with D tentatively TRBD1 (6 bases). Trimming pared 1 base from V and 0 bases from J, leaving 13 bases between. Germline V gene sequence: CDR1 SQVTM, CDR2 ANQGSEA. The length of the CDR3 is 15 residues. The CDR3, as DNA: TGCAGCGTTGAAGTGTCGGACAGAGTCTCCTACGAGCAGTACTTC. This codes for CSVEVSDRVSYEQYF.

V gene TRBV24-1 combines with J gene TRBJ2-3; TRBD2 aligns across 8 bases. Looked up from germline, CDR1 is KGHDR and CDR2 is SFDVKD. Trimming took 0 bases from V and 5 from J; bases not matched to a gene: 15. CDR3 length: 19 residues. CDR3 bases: TGTGCCACCAGTGATTTGCAGCGCCGGGGGGGCCCGATGGTAGATACGCAGTATTTT. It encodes CATSDLQRRGGPMVDTQYF.

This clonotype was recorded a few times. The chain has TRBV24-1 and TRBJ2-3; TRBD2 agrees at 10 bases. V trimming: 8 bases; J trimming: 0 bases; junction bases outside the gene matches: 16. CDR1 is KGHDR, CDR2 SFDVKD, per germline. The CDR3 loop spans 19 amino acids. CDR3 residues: CATTTGFPSGSSSTDTQYF. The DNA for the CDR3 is TGTGCCACCACGACGGGTTTTCCTAGCGGGAGCTCCAGCACAGATACGCAGTATTTT.

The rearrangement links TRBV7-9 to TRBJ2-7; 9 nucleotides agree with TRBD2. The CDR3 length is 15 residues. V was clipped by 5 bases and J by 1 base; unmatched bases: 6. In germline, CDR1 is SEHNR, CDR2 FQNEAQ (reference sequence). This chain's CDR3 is CASSPPSGDSYEQYF. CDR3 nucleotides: TGTGCCAGCAGCCCCCCTAGCGGGGATTCCTACGAGCAGTACTTC.

DNA for the CDR3: TGTGCCAGCAGCCAAGAAGGCTTAGCGGGGTACACCGGGGAGCTGTTTTTT. Translation: CASSQEGLAGYTGELFF. The chain is built from TRBV3-1 and TRBJ2-2; TRBD2 aligns across 8 bases. V lost 0 bases, J lost 3 bases, and 6 bases stayed unmatched. This CDR3 has 17 amino acids. CDR1 is LGHDT, CDR2 YNNKEL, per germline (reference sequence).

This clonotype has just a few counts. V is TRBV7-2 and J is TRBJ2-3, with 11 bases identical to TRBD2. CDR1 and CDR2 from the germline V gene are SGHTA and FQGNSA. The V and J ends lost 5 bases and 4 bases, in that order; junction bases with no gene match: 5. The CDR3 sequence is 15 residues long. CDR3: CASSHLAGGPDTQYF. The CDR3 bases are TGTGCCAGCAGCCATCTAGCGGGAGGACCAGATACGCAGTATTTT.

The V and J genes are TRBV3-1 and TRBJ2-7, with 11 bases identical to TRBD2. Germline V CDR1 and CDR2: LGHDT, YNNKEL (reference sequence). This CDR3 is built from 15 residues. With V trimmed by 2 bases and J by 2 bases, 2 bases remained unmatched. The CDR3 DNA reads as TGTGCCAGCAGCCAAACTAGCGGGGGCGCCTACGAGCAGTACTTC. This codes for CASSQTSGGAYEQYF.

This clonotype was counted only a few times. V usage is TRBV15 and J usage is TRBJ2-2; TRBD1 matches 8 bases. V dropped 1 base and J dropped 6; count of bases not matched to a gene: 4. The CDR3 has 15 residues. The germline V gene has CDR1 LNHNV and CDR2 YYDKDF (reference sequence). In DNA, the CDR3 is TGTGCCACCAGCAGAGGACAGGGGTACGCCGGGGAGCTGTTTTTT. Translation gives CATSRGQGYAGELFF.

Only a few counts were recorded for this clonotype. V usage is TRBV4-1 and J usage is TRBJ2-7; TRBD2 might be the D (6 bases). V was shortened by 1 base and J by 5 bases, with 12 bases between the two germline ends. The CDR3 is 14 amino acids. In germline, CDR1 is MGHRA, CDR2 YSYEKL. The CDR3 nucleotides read TGCGCCAGCAGCCAAGTTCCCGGGGGTAACGAGCAGTACTTC. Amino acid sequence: CASSQVPGGNEQYF.

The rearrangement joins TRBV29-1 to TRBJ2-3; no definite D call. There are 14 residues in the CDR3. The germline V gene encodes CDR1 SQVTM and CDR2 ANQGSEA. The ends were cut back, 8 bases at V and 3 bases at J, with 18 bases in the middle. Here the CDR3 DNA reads TGCAGCTTTACCTCTGGGATTCGGACAGATACGCAGTATTTT. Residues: CSFTSGIRTDTQYF.

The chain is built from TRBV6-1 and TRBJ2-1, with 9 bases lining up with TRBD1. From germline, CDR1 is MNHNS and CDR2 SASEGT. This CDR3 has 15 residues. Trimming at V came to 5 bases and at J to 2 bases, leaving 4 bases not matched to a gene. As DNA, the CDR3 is TGTGCCAGCAGTACCCGACAGGGGGCCTACAATGAGCAGTTCTTC. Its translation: CASSTRQGAYNEQFF.

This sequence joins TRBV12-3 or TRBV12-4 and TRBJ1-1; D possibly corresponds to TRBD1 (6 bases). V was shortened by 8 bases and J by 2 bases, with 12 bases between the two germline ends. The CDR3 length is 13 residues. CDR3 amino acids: CASSDRPNTEAFF. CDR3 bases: TGTGCCAGCTCGGACAGACCCAACACTGAAGCTTTCTTT.

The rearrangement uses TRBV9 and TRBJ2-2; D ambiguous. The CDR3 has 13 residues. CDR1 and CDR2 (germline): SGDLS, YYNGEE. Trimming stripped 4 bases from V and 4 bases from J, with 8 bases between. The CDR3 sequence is CASSPSVTGELFF. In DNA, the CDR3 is TGTGCCAGCAGCCCCTCCGTCACCGGGGAGCTGTTTTTT.